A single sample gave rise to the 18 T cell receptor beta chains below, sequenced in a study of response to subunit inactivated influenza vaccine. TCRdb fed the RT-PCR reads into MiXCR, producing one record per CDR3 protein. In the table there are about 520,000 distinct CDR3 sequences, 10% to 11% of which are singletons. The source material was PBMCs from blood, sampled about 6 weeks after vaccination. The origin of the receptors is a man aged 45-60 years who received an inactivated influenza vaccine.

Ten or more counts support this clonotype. This chain's CDR3 is CASSLVGPTEQFF. CDR3 nucleotides: TGTGCCAGCAGCTTAGTGGGACCCACTGAGCAGTTCTTC. This sequence joins TRBV7-9 and TRBJ2-1; D tentatively reads TRBD1 or TRBD2 (5 bases each). Germline V CDR1 and CDR2: SEHNR, FQNEAQ (reference sequence). V was pared by 1 base and J by 9 bases, with 10 bases between. This CDR3 has 13 residues.

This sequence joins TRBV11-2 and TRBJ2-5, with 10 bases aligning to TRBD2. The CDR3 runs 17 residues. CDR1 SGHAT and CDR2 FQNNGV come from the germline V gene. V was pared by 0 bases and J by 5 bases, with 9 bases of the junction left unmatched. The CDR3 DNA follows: TGTGCCAGCAGCTTAGATGTAGCGGGAGGTCCTTTCGAGACCCAGTACTTC. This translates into CASSLDVAGGPFETQYF.

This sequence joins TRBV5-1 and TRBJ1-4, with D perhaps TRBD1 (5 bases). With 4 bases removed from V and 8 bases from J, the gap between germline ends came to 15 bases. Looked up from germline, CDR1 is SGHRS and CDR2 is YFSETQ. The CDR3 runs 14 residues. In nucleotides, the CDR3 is TGCGCCAGCAGCGTACAGGCACTTCGAGAAAAACTGTTTTTT. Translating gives CASSVQALREKLFF. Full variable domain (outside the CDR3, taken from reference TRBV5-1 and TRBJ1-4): KAGVTQTPRYLIKTRGQQVTLSCSPISGHRSVSWYQQTPGQGLQFLFEYFSETQRNKGNFPGRFSGRQFSNSRSEMNVSTLELGDSALYLCASSVQALREKLFFGSGTQLSVL.

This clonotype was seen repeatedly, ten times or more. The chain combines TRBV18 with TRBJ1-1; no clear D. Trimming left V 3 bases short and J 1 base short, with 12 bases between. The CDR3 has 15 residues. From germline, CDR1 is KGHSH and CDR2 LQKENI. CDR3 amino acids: CASSPSAIKNTEAFF. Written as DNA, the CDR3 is TGTGCCAGCTCACCTTCCGCCATAAAGAACACTGAAGCTTTCTTT.

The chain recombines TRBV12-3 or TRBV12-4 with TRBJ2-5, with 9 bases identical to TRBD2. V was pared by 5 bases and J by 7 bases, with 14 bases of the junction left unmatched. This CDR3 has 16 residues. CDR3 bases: TGTGCCAGCAGTGGACTAGCGTCGGGGGGTGGGGGGACCCAGTACTTC. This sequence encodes CASSGLASGGGGTQYF.

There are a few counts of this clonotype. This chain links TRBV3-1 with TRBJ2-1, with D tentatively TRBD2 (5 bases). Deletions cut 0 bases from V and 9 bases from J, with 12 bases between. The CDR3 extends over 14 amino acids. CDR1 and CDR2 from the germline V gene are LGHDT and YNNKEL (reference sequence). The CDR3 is CASSQDAGRGEQFF. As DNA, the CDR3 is TGTGCCAGCAGCCAAGATGCCGGTCGGGGTGAGCAGTTCTTC.

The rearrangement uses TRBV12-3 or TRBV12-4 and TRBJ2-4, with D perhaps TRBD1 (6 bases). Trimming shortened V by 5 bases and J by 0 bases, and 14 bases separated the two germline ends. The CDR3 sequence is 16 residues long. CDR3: CASSPPGQLAKNIQYF. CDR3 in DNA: TGTGCCAGCAGTCCCCCTGGACAGCTAGCCAAAAACATTCAGTACTTC.

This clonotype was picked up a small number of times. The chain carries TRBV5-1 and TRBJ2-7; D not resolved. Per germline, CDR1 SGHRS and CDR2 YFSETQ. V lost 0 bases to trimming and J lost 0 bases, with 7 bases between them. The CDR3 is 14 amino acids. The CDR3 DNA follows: TGCGCCAGCAGCTTGGACACGACCTCCTACGAGCAGTACTTC. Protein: CASSLDTTSYEQYF. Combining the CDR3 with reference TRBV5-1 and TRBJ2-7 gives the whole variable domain KAGVTQTPRYLIKTRGQQVTLSCSPISGHRSVSWYQQTPGQGLQFLFEYFSETQRNKGNFPGRFSGRQFSNSRSEMNVSTLELGDSALYLCASSLDTTSYEQYFGPGTRLTVT.

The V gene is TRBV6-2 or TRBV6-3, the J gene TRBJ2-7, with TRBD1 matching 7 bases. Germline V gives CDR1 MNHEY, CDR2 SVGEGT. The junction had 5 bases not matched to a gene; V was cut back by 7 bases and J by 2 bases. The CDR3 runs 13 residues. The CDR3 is CASTDRVPYEQYF. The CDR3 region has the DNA TGTGCCAGCACCGACAGGGTCCCCTACGAGCAGTACTTC.

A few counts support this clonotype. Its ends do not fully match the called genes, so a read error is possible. CDR3 region: CASSPFGYTEQFF. CDR3 DNA: TGTGCCAGCAGCCCCTTTGGGTACACTGAGCAGTTCTTC. The rearrangement links TRBV5-4 to TRBJ2-1; no firm D call. This CDR3 is built from 13 residues. Germline loops: CDR1 SGHNT, CDR2 YYREEE (reference sequence).

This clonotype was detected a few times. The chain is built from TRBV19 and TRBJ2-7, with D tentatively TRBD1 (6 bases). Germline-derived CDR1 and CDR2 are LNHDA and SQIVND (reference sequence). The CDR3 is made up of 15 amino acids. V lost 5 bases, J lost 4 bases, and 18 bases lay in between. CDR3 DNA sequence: TGTGCCAGTAGTTCTCTGGCAGGGGCTGTGTACGAGCAGTACTTC. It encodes CASSSLAGAVYEQYF. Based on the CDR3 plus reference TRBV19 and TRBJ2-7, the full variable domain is DGGITQSPKYLFRKEGQNVTLSCEQNLNHDAMYWYRQDPGQGLRLIYYSQIVNDFQKGDIAEGYSVSREKKESFPLTVTSAQKNPTAFYLCASSSLAGAVYEQYFGPGTRLTVT.

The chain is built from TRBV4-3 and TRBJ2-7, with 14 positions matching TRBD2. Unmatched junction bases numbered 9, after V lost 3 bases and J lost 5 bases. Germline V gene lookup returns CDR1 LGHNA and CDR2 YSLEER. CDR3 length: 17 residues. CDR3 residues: CASSQDGTSGRADEQYF. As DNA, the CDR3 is TGCGCCAGCAGCCAGGACGGGACTAGCGGGAGAGCAGACGAGCAGTACTTC.

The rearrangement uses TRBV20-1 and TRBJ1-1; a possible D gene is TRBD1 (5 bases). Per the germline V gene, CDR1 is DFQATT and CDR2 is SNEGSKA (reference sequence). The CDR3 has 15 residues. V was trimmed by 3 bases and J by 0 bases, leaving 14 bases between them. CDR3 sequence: CSARRGTRVNTEAFF. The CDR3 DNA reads TGCAGTGCTAGGAGAGGTACCAGGGTGAACACTGAAGCTTTCTTT.

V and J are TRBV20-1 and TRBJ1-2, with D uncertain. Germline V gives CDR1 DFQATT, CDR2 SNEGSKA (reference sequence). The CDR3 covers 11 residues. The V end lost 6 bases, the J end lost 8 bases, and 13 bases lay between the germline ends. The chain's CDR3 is CSAGRLEGYTF. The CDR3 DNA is TGCAGTGCCGGACGGTTAGAGGGCTACACCTTC.

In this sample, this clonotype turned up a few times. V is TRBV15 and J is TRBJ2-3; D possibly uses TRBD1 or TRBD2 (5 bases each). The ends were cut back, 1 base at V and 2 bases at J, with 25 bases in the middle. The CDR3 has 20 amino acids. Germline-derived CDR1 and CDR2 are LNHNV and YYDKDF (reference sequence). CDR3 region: CATSRGDLRSFTVDTDTQYF. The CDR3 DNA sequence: TGTGCCACCAGCAGAGGGGACCTTCGTAGCTTCACTGTGGACACAGATACGCAGTATTTT.

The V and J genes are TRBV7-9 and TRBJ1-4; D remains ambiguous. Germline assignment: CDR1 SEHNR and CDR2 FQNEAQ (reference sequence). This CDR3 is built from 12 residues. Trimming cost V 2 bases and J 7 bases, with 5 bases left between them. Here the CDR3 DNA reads TGTGCCAGCAGCTTAACGGGTGAAAAACTGTTTTTT. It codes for CASSLTGEKLFF.

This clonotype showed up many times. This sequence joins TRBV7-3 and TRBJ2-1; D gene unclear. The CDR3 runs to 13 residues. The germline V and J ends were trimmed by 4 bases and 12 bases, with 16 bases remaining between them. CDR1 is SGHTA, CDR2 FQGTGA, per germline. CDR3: CASSSRTFAAQFF. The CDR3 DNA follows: TGTGCCAGCAGCTCCCGGACCTTTGCAGCGCAGTTCTTC.

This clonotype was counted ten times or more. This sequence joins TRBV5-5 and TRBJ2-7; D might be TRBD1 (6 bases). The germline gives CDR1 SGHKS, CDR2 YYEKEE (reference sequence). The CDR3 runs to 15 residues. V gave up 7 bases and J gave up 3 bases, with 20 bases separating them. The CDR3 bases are TGTGCCAGCCAAGTGGTGTGGACAGATTTCTACGAGCAGTACTTC. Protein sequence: CASQVVWTDFYEQYF. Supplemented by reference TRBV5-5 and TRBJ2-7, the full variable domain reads DAGVTQSPTHLIKTRGQQVTLRCSPISGHKSVSWYQQVLGQGPQFIFQYYEKEERGRGNFPDRFSARQFPNYSSELNVNALLLGDSALYLCASQVVWTDFYEQYFGPGTRLTVT.